This TCR beta chain was recorded in a study of OX40 agonist ivuxolimab in advanced cancers. On the study more broadly: Males comprised roughly four fifths of the group, whose mean age was approximately 60 years (range roughly 20 to 90). Three patients showed partial responses: one hepatocellular carcinoma and two cutaneous melanoma cases. Broader study findings: People who partly responded at 0.1-3.0 mg/kg had some of the least clonal expansion seen.

Sequencing used immunoSEQ multiplex PCR; TCRdb keeps in-frame clones, though not all of them. The data hold roughly 30,000 clones, with 65% to 75% observed a single time. The CDR3 is 14 amino acids. The V and J ends lost 6 bases and 8 bases, in that order; junction bases with no gene match: 11. The V gene's germline CDR1 is MNHNY and CDR2 SVGAGI (reference sequence). Regarding this clone: The target antigen is unknown.

The receptor comes from an adult with an advanced solid tumor such as melanoma, head and neck, liver or kidney cancer. The genes are TRBV6-6 and TRBJ2-3; 7 bases are shared with TRBD2. The material was CD4+ or CD8+ T cells sorted from blood, obtained in a trial of the OX40 agonist ivuxolimab. The chain's CDR3 is CASRPGLEITTQYF. CDR3 coding DNA: TGTGCCAGCAGGCCCGGACTAGAAATCACTACGCAGTATTTT.